A selection of T cell receptor beta chains follows, all from one sample in a study of Graves' ophthalmopathy and Graves' hyperthyroidism. TCRdb fed the multiplex PCR reads into MiXCR, producing one record per CDR3 protein. The sample shows approximately 380,000 distinct CDR3 sequences, under 25% of them seen only once. Sequenced input: peripheral blood. These receptor sequences come from a young woman with stable Graves' hyperthyroidism. CDR3s include the opening cysteine and the closing phenylalanine or tryptophan. D genes are given only for firm matches. Size is omitted from some rows. Given values are once, few, many or a class for expanded clones.

D: TRBD1; size: few; J: TRBJ1-2; V: TRBV6-5; CDR3: CASSYARTGFYGYTF; DNA: TGTGCCAGCAGTTACGCCAGGACAGGGTTCTATGGCTACACCTTC
D: -; size: many; J: TRBJ2-7; V: TRBV12-3/TRBV12-4; CDR3: CASTSRALRYEQYF; DNA: TGTGCCAGCACCAGCCGGGCTCTCCGATACGAGCAGTACTTC
D: TRBD2; size: many; J: TRBJ2-7; V: TRBV30; CDR3: CAWSGLAGGPGEQYF; DNA: TGTGCCTGGAGTGGACTAGCGGGAGGGCCCGGCGAGCAGTACTTC
D: -; size: many; J: TRBJ1-5; V: TRBV28; CDR3: CASSFNRARAYSNQPQHF; DNA: TGTGCCAGCAGTTTTAACAGGGCGAGGGCATATAGCAATCAGCCCCAGCATTTT
D: TRBD2; size: many; J: TRBJ2-7; V: TRBV7-9; CDR3: CASSLDWGLTSYEQYF; DNA: TGTGCCAGCAGCTTAGACTGGGGACTAACTTCCTACGAGCAGTACTTC
D: TRBD1; size: -; J: TRBJ1-1; V: TRBV5-1; CDR3: CASSKGQGRAEAFF; DNA: TGCGCCAGCAGCAAGGGACAGGGTAGGGCTGAAGCTTTCTTT
D: TRBD2; size: many; J: TRBJ2-5; V: TRBV12-3/TRBV12-4; CDR3: CASSFVSGAGSQETQYF; DNA: TGTGCCAGCAGTTTCGTGAGCGGAGCGGGGTCCCAAGAGACCCAGTACTTC
D: -; size: many; J: TRBJ2-5; V: TRBV20-1; CDR3: CSARKSAKETQYF; DNA: TGCAGTGCCCGCAAGTCGGCAAAAGAGACCCAGTACTTC
D: -; size: many; J: TRBJ2-7; V: TRBV24-1; CDR3: CATSDPGAYEQYF; DNA: TGTGCCACCAGTGACCCAGGAGCCTACGAGCAGTACTTC
D: -; size: many; J: TRBJ1-1; V: TRBV19; CDR3: CASSIVGGDTEAFF; DNA: TGTGCCAGTAGTATTGTTGGGGGGGACACTGAAGCTTTCTTT
D: -; size: few; J: TRBJ1-6; V: TRBV6-1; CDR3: CASSRSGQVDSPLHF; DNA: TGTGCCAGCAGTCGATCGGGACAAGTCGATTCACCCCTCCACTTT
D: TRBD1; size: many; J: TRBJ2-7; V: TRBV2; CDR3: CASRPGTGSREQYF; DNA: TGTGCCAGCAGACCCGGGACAGGTTCCCGCGAGCAGTACTTC
D: TRBD1; size: many; J: TRBJ2-4; V: TRBV9; CDR3: CASSETGGLEDIQYF; DNA: TGTGCCAGCAGCGAGACAGGGGGCCTTGAGGACATTCAGTACTTC
D: TRBD2; size: many; J: TRBJ2-4; V: TRBV14; CDR3: CASSPLRRASGTRDIQYF; DNA: TGTGCCAGCAGCCCCTTACGTAGGGCTAGCGGGACTAGGGACATTCAGTACTTC
D: TRBD1; size: many; J: TRBJ1-1; V: TRBV28; CDR3: CASRGDRAPPRPNTEAFF; DNA: TGTGCCAGCAGAGGGGACAGGGCCCCCCCACGACCGAACACTGAAGCTTTCTTT
D: TRBD2; size: many; J: TRBJ2-7; V: TRBV30; CDR3: CAWSVELAGTYEQYF; DNA: TGTGCCTGGAGTGTGGAACTAGCGGGAACCTACGAGCAGTACTTC
D: -; size: many; J: TRBJ1-1; V: TRBV6-2/TRBV6-3; CDR3: CASSYSGRIQRTEAFF; DNA: TGTGCCAGCAGTTACTCAGGGCGGATCCAAAGGACTGAAGCTTTCTTT
D: -; size: many; J: TRBJ1-5; V: TRBV7-8; CDR3: CASSLGSGRSNQPQHF; DNA: TGTGCCAGCAGCTTAGGAAGCGGCAGGAGCAATCAGCCCCAGCATTTT
D: -; size: many; J: TRBJ1-6; V: TRBV27; CDR3: CASSGSYNSPLHF; DNA: TGTGCCAGCAGCGGCTCCTATAATTCACCCCTCCACTTT
D: -; size: -; J: TRBJ1-5; V: TRBV6-2/TRBV6-3; CDR3: CASSYSARGRYQPQHF; DNA: TGTGCCAGCAGTTACTCTGCCAGGGGCCGTTATCAGCCCCAGCATTTT
D: -; size: many; J: TRBJ2-5; V: TRBV11-2; CDR3: CASSFRQEFGTQYF; DNA: TGTGCCAGCAGCTTCCGACAGGAGTTCGGGACCCAGTACTTC
D: -; size: many; J: TRBJ1-2; V: TRBV11-1; CDR3: CASSLTPGGANYGYTF; DNA: TGTGCCAGCAGCCTCACACCGGGGGGCGCGAACTATGGCTACACCTTC
D: TRBD1; size: many; J: TRBJ2-2; V: TRBV10-3; CDR3: CAISRQGPLGTGELFF; DNA: TGTGCCATCAGCAGACAGGGCCCCCTGGGCACCGGGGAGCTGTTTTTT
D: -; size: many; J: TRBJ1-5; V: TRBV6-5; CDR3: CASSSSGIRDQPQHF; DNA: TGTGCCAGCAGTTCCTCCGGGATCAGGGATCAGCCCCAGCATTTT
D: -; size: many; J: TRBJ1-1; V: TRBV20-1; CDR3: CSTPKAGTNTEAFF; DNA: TGCAGTACCCCAAAGGCAGGGACCAACACTGAAGCTTTCTTT
D: TRBD1; size: many; J: TRBJ1-2; V: TRBV4-1; CDR3: CASSARQGPYGYTF; DNA: TGCGCCAGCAGCGCCCGACAGGGTCCCTATGGCTACACCTTC
D: TRBD1; size: -; J: TRBJ1-5; V: TRBV7-2; CDR3: CASSFSTGVRQPQHF; DNA: TGTGCCAGCAGCTTTAGCACAGGGGTTAGGCAGCCCCAGCATTTT
D: -; size: many; J: TRBJ1-1; V: TRBV11-2; CDR3: CASSLSRPTEAFF; DNA: TGTGCCAGCAGCTTGAGCAGGCCCACTGAAGCTTTCTTT
D: -; size: many; J: TRBJ2-5; V: TRBV11-1; CDR3: CASSSRTDQETQYF; DNA: TGTGCCAGCAGCTCCCGGACCGATCAAGAGACCCAGTACTTC
D: TRBD1; size: many; J: TRBJ1-2; V: TRBV6-2/TRBV6-3; CDR3: CASSRDRGHGYTF; DNA: TGTGCCAGCAGCCGCGACAGGGGCCATGGCTACACCTTC
D: -; size: -; J: TRBJ1-1; V: TRBV6-1; CDR3: CASSEALGSQAFF; DNA: TGTGCCAGCAGTGAAGCGCTGGGGTCCCAAGCTTTCTTT
D: -; size: many; J: TRBJ2-7; V: TRBV10-3; CDR3: CAISAQHTGEQYF; DNA: TGTGCCATCAGTGCTCAGCATACCGGCGAGCAGTACTTC
D: -; size: -; J: TRBJ1-5; V: TRBV10-2; CDR3: CASAPGTNNQPQHF; DNA: TGCGCCAGCGCGCCCGGGACAAACAATCAGCCCCAGCATTTT
D: -; size: many; J: TRBJ1-6; V: TRBV2; CDR3: CASRRGVGNSPLHF; DNA: TGTGCCAGCAGAAGGGGGGTCGGCAATTCACCCCTCCACTTT
D: -; size: many; J: TRBJ1-2; V: TRBV6-1; CDR3: CASTERSWDGYTF; DNA: TGTGCCAGCACCGAAAGGAGTTGGGATGGCTACACCTTC
D: TRBD2; size: few; J: TRBJ2-5; V: TRBV5-5; CDR3: CASSLSSSGSETQYF; DNA: TGTGCCAGCAGCTTGTCGTCTAGCGGGTCGGAGACCCAGTACTTC
D: -; size: -; J: TRBJ2-2; V: TRBV24-1; CDR3: CATSGERDTGELFF; DNA: TGTGCCACCAGTGGAGAGAGGGACACCGGGGAGCTGTTTTTT
D: -; size: many; J: TRBJ2-6; V: TRBV5-1; CDR3: CASSSDPSGANVLTF; DNA: TGCGCCAGCAGCTCAGATCCATCTGGGGCCAACGTCCTGACTTTC
D: TRBD1; size: many; J: TRBJ2-7; V: TRBV11-2; CDR3: CASSSPTGAYEQYF; DNA: TGTGCCAGCAGCTCCCCTACAGGGGCCTACGAGCAGTACTTC
D: -; size: many; J: TRBJ2-2; V: TRBV11-2; CDR3: CASSFGRPPNTGELFF; DNA: TGTGCCAGCAGCTTCGGACGGCCCCCGAACACCGGGGAGCTGTTTTTT
D: TRBD1; size: many; J: TRBJ1-2; V: TRBV27; CDR3: CASRGYGTDEDGYTF; DNA: TGTGCCAGCAGAGGATACGGGACAGATGAAGATGGCTACACCTTC
D: TRBD1; size: many; J: TRBJ1-2; V: TRBV11-2; CDR3: CASSLEQGLGYTF; DNA: TGTGCCAGCAGCTTAGAACAGGGGCTGGGCTACACCTTC
D: -; size: many; J: TRBJ2-5; V: TRBV6-2/TRBV6-3; CDR3: CASSDNKGETQYF; DNA: TGTGCCAGCAGTGACAATAAGGGAGAGACCCAGTACTTC
D: TRBD1; size: -; J: TRBJ1-1; V: TRBV25-1; CDR3: CASGGQGRAEAFF; DNA: TGTGCCAGCGGGGGACAGGGGAGAGCTGAAGCTTTCTTT
D: -; size: many; J: TRBJ2-7; V: TRBV6-5; CDR3: CASSYDSRGGEQYF; DNA: TGTGCCAGCAGTTACGACTCGAGGGGAGGAGAGCAGTACTTC
D: TRBD2; size: many; J: TRBJ2-2; V: TRBV2; CDR3: CASSDGLAGTGELFF; DNA: TGTGCCAGCAGTGACGGTCTAGCGGGGACCGGGGAGCTGTTTTTT
D: -; size: many; J: TRBJ1-2; V: TRBV5-1; CDR3: CASSLGKQWKGPIYGYTF; DNA: TGCGCCAGCAGCTTGGGCAAGCAATGGAAGGGCCCGATCTATGGCTACACCTTC
D: -; size: many; J: TRBJ1-1; V: TRBV20-1; CDR3: CSASGQGTEAFF; DNA: TGCAGTGCTAGTGGGCAGGGGACTGAAGCTTTCTTT
D: -; size: -; J: TRBJ1-5; V: TRBV27; CDR3: CASSRGAPGEPQHF; DNA: TGTGCCAGCAGCCGAGGGGCACCCGGGGAGCCCCAGCATTTT
D: -; size: many; J: TRBJ2-7; V: TRBV7-8; CDR3: CASSHRYYEQYF; DNA: TGTGCCAGCAGCCACCGATACTACGAGCAGTACTTC
D: TRBD2; size: few; J: TRBJ2-2; V: TRBV6-2/TRBV6-3; CDR3: CASSLLAGDASTGELFF; DNA: TGTGCCAGCAGCCTACTAGCGGGAGACGCCAGCACCGGGGAGCTGTTTTTT
D: -; size: -; J: TRBJ1-2; V: TRBV12-3/TRBV12-4; CDR3: CASSLKQNYGYTF; DNA: TGTGCCAGCAGTTTAAAACAGAACTATGGCTACACCTTC
D: -; size: -; J: TRBJ1-1; V: TRBV12-3/TRBV12-4; CDR3: CASREGGHAFF; DNA: TGTGCCAGCCGGGAAGGAGGGCATGCTTTCTTT
D: -; size: many; J: TRBJ2-7; V: TRBV28; CDR3: CASSPRGINYEQYF; DNA: TGTGCCAGCAGTCCCCGCGGGATTAACTACGAGCAGTACTTC
D: -; size: many; J: TRBJ2-7; V: TRBV12-3/TRBV12-4; CDR3: CASGEGGRSEQYF; DNA: TGTGCCAGCGGCGAGGGGGGCCGAAGCGAGCAGTACTTC
D: -; size: many; J: TRBJ2-5; V: TRBV2; CDR3: CASSELDNPGETQYF; DNA: TGTGCCAGCAGTGAATTGGACAACCCAGGGGAGACCCAGTACTTC
D: TRBD1; size: many; J: TRBJ2-7; V: TRBV30; CDR3: CAWSVPPRTGLLEQYF; DNA: TGTGCCTGGAGTGTACCCCCCAGGACAGGGCTCCTCGAGCAGTACTTC
D: -; size: many; J: TRBJ2-5; V: TRBV20-1; CDR3: CSLFGETQYF; DNA: TGCAGCCTTTTTGGGGAGACCCAGTACTTC
D: TRBD1; size: many; J: TRBJ1-5; V: TRBV7-9; CDR3: CASSSWQGGNQPQHF; DNA: TGTGCCAGCAGCTCCTGGCAGGGGGGAAATCAGCCCCAGCATTTT